This TCR beta chain was recovered during a study of cytomegalovirus exposure and HLA in healthy donors. Looking at the study overall: A subsequent analysis reported that the roughly 120 validation repertoires were produced on the same platform that had also been used for the 600 to 700 first-cohort repertoires. Study-level points and caveats: Some public TCRs appeared in many individuals, while most sequences were rare. There were 150 or so TCR beta chains listed as cytomegalovirus-associated.

Comments on this clone: Antigen: not known.

The donors were members of the validation cohort comprising over 90 subjects, separate from the approximately 710-subject first cohort. Assay: immunoSEQ multiplex PCR; the TCRdb copy retains only in-frame clones and omits some. Seen here are fewer than 200,000 clones, about 89% observed once, and the top ten hold approximately 3%. Sequenced: PBMCs. The sequence was collected from a young woman in good health and CMV-seropositive.

Written as DNA, the CDR3 is TGTGCCACCACGGTTTTAGGCGGTCCCCAGGAGACCCAGTACTTC. As protein: CATTVLGGPQETQYF. The chain carries TRBV15 and TRBJ2-5; no definite D call. This CDR3 has 15 amino acids. Germline V lookup: CDR1 LNHNV, CDR2 YYDKDF (reference sequence). Trimming left V 7 bases short and J 5 bases short, with 20 bases between.